These 22 T cell receptor beta chains originate from one sample sequenced in a study of blood T cell repertoires in COVID-19. TCRdb's table, derived via immunoSEQ multiplex PCR, lists solely in-frame clones and lacks some. The sample consists of approximately 200,000 clones, 70% to 90% of them appearing once. Sequencing was carried out using peripheral blood. The receptors were gathered from a man aged 45-65 years who had recovered from COVID-19.

CDR3 nucleotides: TGTGCCAGCAGAACTAGCGGCAGGGGGCAGTTCTTC. Encoded protein: CASRTSGRGQFF. This rearrangement joins TRBV28 to TRBJ2-1; 8 positions match TRBD2. CDR1 is MDHEN and CDR2 is SYDVKM in the germline V gene. The length of the CDR3 is 12 residues. With V trimmed by 6 bases and J by 12 bases, 7 bases remained unmatched.

The chain has TRBV10-3 and TRBJ1-5; D perhaps matches TRBD1 (5 bases). Per germline, CDR1 ENHRY and CDR2 SYGVKD. Trimming removed 0 bases at V and 2 bases at J, with 20 bases between. The CDR3 runs to 19 residues. CDR3 loop: CAISESKTVYRVGNQPQHF. The CDR3 DNA reads TGTGCCATCAGTGAGTCCAAGACAGTTTATCGGGTAGGCAATCAGCCCCAGCATTTT.

The genes are TRBV5-4 and TRBJ2-3; TRBD2 agrees at 11 bases. V dropped 4 bases and J dropped 6; count of bases not matched to a gene: 7. Looked up from germline, CDR1 is SGHNT and CDR2 is YYREEE (reference sequence). The CDR3 has 15 residues. This CDR3 is CASSRGSGRADTQYF. Here the CDR3 DNA reads TGTGCCAGCAGCCGCGGTAGCGGGAGGGCCGATACGCAGTATTTT.

The rearrangement uses TRBV11-2 and TRBJ2-2, with 10 bases that match TRBD2. This CDR3 comprises 19 residues. With 5 bases clipped from V and 1 base from J, the junction kept 13 bases outside the gene matches. CDR1 and CDR2 (germline): SGHAT, FQNNGV. For the CDR3, the DNA is TGTGCCAGCAGCACACGCCCCCTAGCGGGAGTCGGGAACACCGGGGAGCTGTTTTTT. It codes for CASSTRPLAGVGNTGELFF.

The chain uses TRBV28 and TRBJ2-5; maybe TRBD1 (6 bases). The ends were cut back, 2 bases at V and 2 bases at J, with 15 bases in the middle. The CDR3 has 16 residues. Per the germline V gene, CDR1 is MDHEN and CDR2 is SYDVKM. In nucleotides, the CDR3 is TGTGCCAGCAGTTTAAGTAAATCCGGACAGCAAGAGACCCAGTACTTC. Amino acid sequence: CASSLSKSGQQETQYF.

This clone appeared once. J is TRBJ2-2 and V is TRBV19; 8 bases map to TRBD2. V was pared by 7 bases and J by 7 bases, with 14 bases of the junction left unmatched. CDR1 and CDR2 (germline): LNHDA, SQIVND (reference sequence). The CDR3 spans 16 residues. The DNA of the CDR3 is TGTGCCAGTATTCGAGCCGGGACTAGGGGATACGGGGAGCTGTTTTTT. Translation gives CASIRAGTRGYGELFF. The complete variable domain, with remaining parts taken from reference TRBV19 and TRBJ2-2, reads DGGITQSPKYLFRKEGQNVTLSCEQNLNHDAMYWYRQDPGQGLRLIYYSQIVNDFQKGDIAEGYSVSREKKESFPLTVTSAQKNPTAFYLCASIRAGTRGYGELFFGEGSRLTVL.

The gene calls are TRBV18 and TRBJ2-1; 8 nucleotides line up with TRBD2. Germline CDR1 and CDR2: KGHSH and LQKENI. The CDR3 spans 15 residues. Germline trimming cut 2 bases from V and 2 bases from J; bases unmatched to any gene: 2. Here the CDR3 reads CASSPGSGAYNEQFF. The CDR3 DNA is TGTGCCAGCTCACCAGGTAGCGGGGCCTACAATGAGCAGTTCTTC.

The rearrangement uses TRBV10-2 and TRBJ1-5, with 10 bases identical to TRBD1. Unmatched junction bases numbered 3, after V lost 4 bases and J lost 6 bases. CDR3 length: 14 amino acids. Germline V gives CDR1 WSHSY, CDR2 SAAADI. As DNA, the CDR3 is TGCGCCAGCAGTGGGACAGGGGGTCGTCAGCCCCAGCATTTT. Encoded protein: CASSGTGGRQPQHF.

This sequence joins TRBV28 and TRBJ1-2, with D perhaps matching TRBD1 (5 bases). CDR1 and CDR2 (germline): MDHEN, SYDVKM. Trimming removed 3 bases from V and 2 bases from J, with 7 bases in between. The CDR3 contains 13 residues. The chain's CDR3 is CASSFYRNYGYTF. The CDR3 region has the DNA TGTGCCAGCAGTTTCTACAGGAACTATGGCTACACCTTC.

The gene calls are TRBV1 and TRBJ2-1; TRBD2 is the table's D call and was not checked against the DNA. TRBV1 corresponds to a pseudogene. CDR3 length: 19 residues. CDR3 protein: CTSSQGLAGGYSSYNEQFF. CDR3 coding DNA: TGCACCAGCAGCCAAGGGCTAGCGGGAGGGTATAGCTCCTACAATGAGCAGTTCTTC.

The chain is built from TRBV9 and TRBJ2-3; TRBD1 might be the D (5 bases). The CDR3 spans 15 residues. Trimming removed 6 bases at V and 4 bases at J, with 18 bases between. Germline V lookup: CDR1 SGDLS, CDR2 YYNGEE. CDR3 DNA: TGTGCCAGCACCCTCAGGGAATCCCCTCCAGATACGCAGTATTTT. Its protein is CASTLRESPPDTQYF.

The chain carries TRBV6-6 and TRBJ2-2, with 10 bases aligning to TRBD1. V lost 5 bases, J lost 6 bases, and 6 bases stayed unmatched. Germline assignment: CDR1 MNHNY and CDR2 SVGAGI (reference sequence). This CDR3 has 15 amino acids. The CDR3 region has the DNA TGTGCCAGCAGTCACGGGACAGGGGCGGCCGGGGAGCTGTTTTTT. As protein: CASSHGTGAAGELFF.

Concerning this clone itself: At the DNA level, this CDR3 is encoded by other sequences in the same sample as well. This rearrangement joins TRBV28 to TRBJ1-2, with D hard to call. Deletions cut 5 bases from V and 0 bases from J, with 7 bases between. The CDR3 contains 13 residues. Germline lookup yields CDR1 MDHEN and CDR2 SYDVKM. The CDR3 bases are TGTGCCAGCAGTACTGGAGCTAACTATGGCTACACCTTC. Its translation is CASSTGANYGYTF.

This chain links TRBV5-4 with TRBJ1-1; 7 bases line up with TRBD1. The germline V gene encodes CDR1 SGHNT and CDR2 YYREEE (reference sequence). CDR3 length: 13 residues. With 0 bases clipped from V and 7 bases from J, the junction kept 3 bases outside the gene matches. The CDR3 nucleotides are TGTGCCAGCAGCTTGGACAGGGGAGATGAAGCTTTCTTT. Its protein product is CASSLDRGDEAFF.

This clone has a single count. V and J are TRBV30 and TRBJ2-7; 7 nucleotides align to TRBD2. Germline V lookup: CDR1 GTSNPN, CDR2 SVGIG (reference sequence). The V and J ends lost 3 bases and 5 bases, in that order; junction bases with no gene match: 7. This CDR3 has 13 residues. In DNA form, the CDR3 reads TGTGCCTGGAGGCTGGGAGGGACTCACGAGCAGTACTTC. Translating gives CAWRLGGTHEQYF.

The chain links TRBV5-4 to TRBJ2-7; D not certain. Trimming pared 0 bases from V and 5 bases from J, leaving 6 bases between. Germline CDR1 SGHNT, CDR2 YYREEE (reference sequence). This CDR3 has 12 amino acids. This chain's CDR3 is CASSLDANEQYF. CDR3 DNA sequence: TGTGCCAGCAGCTTGGATGCTAACGAGCAGTACTTC.

This chain uses TRBV27 with TRBJ2-7; TRBD2 agrees at 11 bases. Trimming cost V 3 bases and J 4 bases; bases outside gene matches: 5. Germline CDR1 and CDR2: MNHEY and SMNVEV (reference sequence). CDR3 length: 15 amino acids. The CDR3 bases are TGTGCCAGCAGTTTTGCTAGCGGGAGGTATTACGAGCAGTACTTC. Translation gives CASSFASGRYYEQYF.

J is TRBJ2-5 and V is TRBV7-7; D unclear. V was shortened by 3 bases and J by 2 bases, with 7 bases between the two germline ends. The CDR3 has 13 residues. Germline CDR1 reads SSHAT; CDR2 reads FNYEAQ (reference sequence). The CDR3 spells CASSFQVQETQYF. CDR3 nucleotide sequence: TGTGCCAGCAGCTTCCAGGTACAAGAGACCCAGTACTTC.

V is TRBV19 and J is TRBJ1-2, with a weak D call TRBD1 (5 bases). Germline CDR1 LNHDA, CDR2 SQIVND (reference sequence). The CDR3 length is 13 residues. V dropped 4 bases and J dropped 3 bases, with 9 bases sitting between them. CDR3: CASSRQTYYGYTF. CDR3 sequence (DNA): TGTGCCAGTAGTAGACAGACCTACTATGGCTACACCTTC.

This chain joins TRBV9 and TRBJ1-3; D unclear. Germline V gene sequence: CDR1 SGDLS, CDR2 YYNGEE. The CDR3 spans 14 residues. Deletions cut 3 bases from V and 4 bases from J, with 11 bases between. The CDR3 DNA follows: TGTGCCAGCAGCGGAACAGAACCCGGAAACACCATATATTTT. Encoded protein: CASSGTEPGNTIYF.

This clone was counted a single time. The J gene is TRBJ2-1, the V gene TRBV9; D gene unclear. CDR1 is SGDLS, CDR2 YYNGEE, per germline. The CDR3 extends over 14 amino acids. Trimming took off 7 bases at V and 0 bases at J, with 11 bases between the two ends. For the CDR3, the DNA is TGTGCCAGCGGCGATGTGAGCTCCTACAATGAGCAGTTCTTC. Amino acids: CASGDVSSYNEQFF.

This chain connects TRBV15 to TRBJ2-5; D is possibly TRBD2 (5 bases). CDR3 length: 14 amino acids. Deletions cut 5 bases from V and 2 bases from J, with 12 bases between. Germline V lookup: CDR1 LNHNV, CDR2 YYDKDF (reference sequence). CDR3 sequence reads: CATSGNSGQETQYF. As DNA, the CDR3 is TGTGCCACCAGCGGTAACTCGGGACAAGAGACCCAGTACTTC. The variable domain in full, with the rest retrieved from reference TRBV15 and TRBJ2-5, is DAMVIQNPRYQVTQFGKPVTLSCSQTLNHNVMYWYQQKSSQAPKLLFHYYDKDFNNEADTPDNFQSRRPNTSFCFLDIRSPGLGDTAMYLCATSGNSGQETQYFGPGTRLLVL.